Below are 3 T cell receptor beta chains sequenced from a single sample in a study of blood T cell repertoires in COVID-19. Clones were sequenced by immunoSEQ multiplex PCR, and TCRdb holds only the in-frame ones, with some missing. The sample has over 130,000 clones, approximately 86% seen once. Sequencing was carried out using peripheral blood. Every receptor here comes from a human donor in a cohort sampled during active COVID-19.

This chain uses TRBV19 with TRBJ2-7; 8 bases align to TRBD1. The CDR3 totals 12 residues. The V segment lost 7 bases and the J segment 5 bases; nucleotides outside the gene matches: 4. In germline, CDR1 is LNHDA, CDR2 SQIVND (reference sequence). The CDR3 DNA reads as TGTGCCAGTATTGCAGGGGGCCACGAGCAGTACTTC. It translates to CASIAGGHEQYF.

The chain joins TRBV28 to TRBJ2-7; D might be TRBD1 (5 bases). V was clipped by 6 bases and J by 0 bases, with 9 bases between them. The CDR3 has 13 residues. Germline values: CDR1 MDHEN, CDR2 SYDVKM. This CDR3 is CASSPDSSYEQYF. As DNA, the CDR3 is TGTGCCAGCAGCCCCGACAGCTCCTACGAGCAGTACTTC.

V usage is TRBV5-4 and J usage is TRBJ2-1; D remains unclear. The V and J ends lost 5 bases and 4 bases respectively, with 4 bases between them. The germline CDR1 and CDR2 sequences are SGHNT and YYREEE (reference sequence). The CDR3 length is 11 residues. In nucleotides, the CDR3 is TGTGCCAGCAGTCAATACAATGAGCAGTTCTTC. Encoded protein: CASSQYNEQFF.